The next 15 T cell receptor beta chains were all read from a single sample in a study of blood T cell repertoires in COVID-19. The repertoire was sequenced with immunoSEQ multiplex PCR; TCRdb's copy has only in-frame clones and lacks some. This table holds about 400,000 clones, roughly 86% found once. The sample consisted of PBMCs or T cells enriched from blood (not recorded which). These TCRs come from a woman aged 25 to 39 who had recovered from COVID-19.

The gene calls are TRBV20-1 and TRBJ2-1; TRBD2 matches 10 bases. The CDR3 is 18 residues long. CDR1 and CDR2 from the germline V gene are DFQATT and SNEGSKA (reference sequence). With 3 bases clipped from V and 6 bases from J, the junction kept 17 bases outside the gene matches. CDR3 bases: TGCAGTGCTAGTAGGTCCCTAGCGGGAGAACTATTTGGCAATGAGCAGTTCTTC. Amino acids: CSASRSLAGELFGNEQFF.

V gene TRBV2 combines with J gene TRBJ1-3; tentative D call: TRBD1 (6 bases). Germline assignment: CDR1 SNHLY and CDR2 FYNNEI. V lost 6 bases to trimming and J lost 0 bases, with 9 bases between them. This CDR3 is 14 amino acids long. Here the CDR3 reads CASRGARSGNTIYF. As DNA, the CDR3 is TGTGCCAGCAGGGGGGCCCGCTCTGGAAACACCATATATTTT.

This sequence joins TRBV19 and TRBJ2-1, with a possible D match to TRBD2 (6 bases). V was cut by 7 bases and J by 12 bases, with 25 bases left in between. The CDR3 contains 15 residues. Germline V CDR1 and CDR2: LNHDA, SQIVND (reference sequence). The CDR3 loop reads CASTIASGGVSVQFF. For the CDR3, the DNA is TGTGCCAGTACCATCGCCTCCGGAGGGGTAAGTGTGCAGTTCTTC.

The V call is TRBV18, the J call TRBJ2-7, with D maybe TRBD2 (6 bases). The CDR3 loop spans 14 amino acids. V shed 3 bases and J shed 2 bases, with 11 bases lying between them. Germline CDR1 and CDR2: KGHSH and LQKENI. The CDR3 protein is CASSPTSSAYEQYF. For the CDR3, the DNA is TGTGCCAGCTCACCCACTAGCAGCGCCTACGAGCAGTACTTC.

The rearrangement uses TRBV7-9 and TRBJ2-1; 13 nucleotides align to TRBD2. J gave up 4 bases and V 6 bases, and 3 bases lay outside the gene matches. The CDR3 spans 15 residues. Looked up from germline, CDR1 is SEHNR and CDR2 is FQNEAQ (reference sequence). CDR3 DNA: TGTGCCAGCAGTAGGGGACTAGCGGGGTACAATGAGCAGTTCTTC. Its protein is CASSRGLAGYNEQFF.

This CDR3 is CASSSSGGTGNTIYF. CDR3 nucleotide sequence: TGTGCCAGCAGTTCATCAGGGGGAACTGGAAACACCATATATTTT. This chain links TRBV28 with TRBJ1-3, with 7 nucleotides matching TRBD1. J gave up 2 bases and V 4 bases, and 5 bases lay outside the gene matches. Germline V gene data show CDR1 as MDHEN and CDR2 as SYDVKM. The CDR3 covers 15 residues.

The V gene is TRBV29-1, the J gene TRBJ2-7, with D perhaps TRBD1 (5 bases). V gave up 4 bases and J gave up 0 bases, with 16 bases separating them. This CDR3 is built from 15 residues. Germline lookup yields CDR1 SQVTM and CDR2 ANQGSEA. CDR3 sequence: CSVVPTVGSSYEQYF. Here the CDR3 DNA reads TGCAGCGTTGTGCCGACAGTCGGCAGCTCCTACGAGCAGTACTTC.

V and J are TRBV4-2 and TRBJ2-2; 11 bases agree with TRBD1. V gave up 5 bases and J gave up 5 bases; unmatched junction bases: 13. The germline CDR1 and CDR2 sequences are LGHNA and YNFKEQ. The CDR3 has 18 amino acids. The CDR3 DNA reads as TGTGCCAGCAGCATAAGACGCGGGGGACAGGGGGGTACCGGGGAGCTGTTTTTT. This encodes CASSIRRGGQGGTGELFF.

The chain uses TRBV19 and TRBJ1-1; D unresolved. CDR1 is LNHDA, CDR2 SQIVND, per germline (reference sequence). Trimming shortened V by 3 bases and J by 0 bases, and 8 bases separated the two germline ends. The CDR3 runs to 14 residues. The CDR3 region has the DNA TGTGCCAGTAGTATGGGCAGAATGAACACTGAAGCTTTCTTT. This gives the protein CASSMGRMNTEAFF.

The chain links TRBV28 to TRBJ1-2; the match to TRBD1 covers 8 bases. Germline CDR1 reads MDHEN; CDR2 reads SYDVKM. CDR3 length: 14 amino acids. Trimming at V came to 1 base and at J to 5 bases, leaving 3 bases not matched to a gene. DNA of the CDR3: TGTGCCAGCAGTTTATCAGGGGGCAGGTATGGCTACACCTTC. It translates to CASSLSGGRYGYTF.

The gene calls are TRBV6-5 and TRBJ1-2; D is ambiguous. V was trimmed by 6 bases and J by 6 bases, leaving 17 bases between them. The CDR3 contains 14 residues. CDR1 and CDR2 from the germline V gene are MNHEY and SVGAGI. CDR3 protein: CASSPAPAVDGYTF. CDR3 in DNA: TGTGCCAGCAGCCCGGCCCCGGCGGTGGATGGCTACACCTTC.

The J gene is TRBJ1-1, the V gene TRBV7-9; 7 positions agree with TRBD1. Germline V lookup: CDR1 SEHNR, CDR2 FQNEAQ (reference sequence). V lost 5 bases and J lost 6; bases outside the gene matches: 3. This CDR3 has 12 residues. The CDR3 sequence is CASSPGGPEAFF. CDR3 DNA sequence: TGTGCCAGCAGCCCAGGGGGACCTGAAGCTTTCTTT.

The chain is built from TRBV14 and TRBJ2-5; TRBD1 agrees at 9 bases. Trimming took 6 bases from V and 7 from J; bases not matched to a gene: 18. The CDR3 runs 17 residues. Germline V gives CDR1 SGHDN, CDR2 FVKESK. The CDR3 DNA reads as TGTGCCAGCAGTCTGGGACAGGGTCGTTACCGTTGGGCGACCCAGTACTTC. This gives the protein CASSLGQGRYRWATQYF.

A single count supports this clone. The chain has TRBV11-2 and TRBJ2-1, with 8 bases matching TRBD2. The CDR3 spans 17 residues. The germline gives CDR1 SGHAT, CDR2 FQNNGV. V lost 2 bases, J lost 0 bases, and 6 bases stayed unmatched. The CDR3, as DNA: TGTGCCAGCAGCTTAATTCGTAGCGGGACCTCCTACAATGAGCAGTTCTTC. Translating gives CASSLIRSGTSYNEQFF.

This chain uses TRBV6-1 with TRBJ2-7; D perhaps matches TRBD1 (6 bases). The V gene's germline CDR1 is MNHNS and CDR2 SASEGT. This CDR3 comprises 15 residues. Trimming stripped 1 base from V and 2 bases from J, with 12 bases between. The CDR3 coding sequence is TGTGCCAGCAGTGAAGTGGTGGACAGTACCTACGAGCAGTACTTC. Amino acid sequence: CASSEVVDSTYEQYF.